This paragraph covers one TCR beta chain sequence. Its antigen is still unknown. This record comes from a study of T-cell reconstitution after alpha-beta-depleted transplantation in children. Unique molecular identifiers were used to barcode this TCRbeta library. Each CDR3 protein gets one entry after TCRdb re-called the PCR reads with MiXCR. The sample consists of fewer than 700,000 distinct CDR3 sequences, roughly 13% of them appearing once. CDR3 length equals 15 residues. The germline V gene encodes CDR1 DFQATT and CDR2 SNEGSKA (reference sequence). With 6 bases clipped from V and 6 bases from J, the junction kept 8 bases outside the gene matches. General study results and limits: Elevated TCRbeta diversity at day 60 was traced, in some patients, to surviving recipient T cells and thymic progenitors.

This clonotype originated in a male patient under 18 who had a stem cell transplant for acute myeloid leukemia, so the T cells may come from the graft donor. The sequenced sample was PBMCs, mostly from graft donor cells, obtained 360 days after TCRalphabeta/CD19-depleted stem cell transplant. The chain couples TRBV20-1 to TRBJ2-1, with 13 bases fitting TRBD2. The CDR3 DNA reads TGCAGTGCGCAGGGACTAGCGGGACCTACCAATGAGCAGTTCTTC. It specifies CSAQGLAGPTNEQFF.